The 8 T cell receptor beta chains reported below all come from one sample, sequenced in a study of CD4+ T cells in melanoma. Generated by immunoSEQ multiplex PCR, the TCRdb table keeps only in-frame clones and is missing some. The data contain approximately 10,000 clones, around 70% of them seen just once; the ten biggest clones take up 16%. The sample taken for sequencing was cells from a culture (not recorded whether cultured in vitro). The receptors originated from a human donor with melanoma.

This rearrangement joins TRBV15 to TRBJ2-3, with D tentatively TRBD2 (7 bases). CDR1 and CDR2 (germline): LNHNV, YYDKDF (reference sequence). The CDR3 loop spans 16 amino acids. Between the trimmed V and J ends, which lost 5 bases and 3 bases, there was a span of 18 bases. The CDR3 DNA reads TGTGCCACCAGCGGGGGGGCGTGGTTGGGGACAGATACGCAGTATTTT. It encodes CATSGGAWLGTDTQYF.

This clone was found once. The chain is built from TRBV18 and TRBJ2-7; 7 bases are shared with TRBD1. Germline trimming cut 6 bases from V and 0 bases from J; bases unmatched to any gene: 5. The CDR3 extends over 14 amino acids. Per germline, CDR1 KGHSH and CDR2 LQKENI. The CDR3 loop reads CASSPRQGSYEQYF. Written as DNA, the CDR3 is TGTGCCAGCTCTCCCCGACAGGGCTCCTACGAGCAGTACTTC.

The CDR3 reads CAWRHGGGRGMNTEAFF. CDR3 in DNA: TGTGCCTGGAGGCACGGGGGGGGGCGAGGAATGAACACTGAAGCTTTCTTT. This chain links TRBV30 with TRBJ1-1; D might be TRBD1 (6 bases). Germline lookup yields CDR1 GTSNPN and CDR2 SVGIG (reference sequence). V lost 3 bases and J lost 0, with 20 bases in between. The CDR3 is 17 residues long. The full variable domain, its missing parts supplied by reference TRBV30 and TRBJ1-1, is SQTIHQWPATLVQPVGSPLSLECTVEGTSNPNLYWYRQAAGRGLQLLFYSVGIGQISSEVPQNLSASRPQDRQFILSSKKLLLSDSGFYLCAWRHGGGRGMNTEAFFGQGTRLTVV.

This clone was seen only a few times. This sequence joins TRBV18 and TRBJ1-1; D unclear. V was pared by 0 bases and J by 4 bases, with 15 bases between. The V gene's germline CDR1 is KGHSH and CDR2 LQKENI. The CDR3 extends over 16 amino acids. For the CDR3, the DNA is TGTGCCAGCTCACCACCAACGAGGGTACTGGGCACTGAAGCTTTCTTT. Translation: CASSPPTRVLGTEAFF.

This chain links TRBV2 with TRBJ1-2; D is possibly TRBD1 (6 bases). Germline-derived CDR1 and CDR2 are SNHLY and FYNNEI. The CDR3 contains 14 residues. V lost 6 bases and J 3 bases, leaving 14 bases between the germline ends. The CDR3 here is CASSLRGGHYGYTF. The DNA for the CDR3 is TGTGCCAGCAGCCTTCGGGGGGGGCACTATGGCTACACCTTC. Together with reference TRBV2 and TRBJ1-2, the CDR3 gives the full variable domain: EPEVTQTPSHQVTQMGQEVILRCVPISNHLYFYWYRQILGQKVEFLVSFYNNEISEKSEIFDDQFSVERPDGSNFTLKIRSTKLEDSAMYFCASSLRGGHYGYTFGSGTRLTVV.

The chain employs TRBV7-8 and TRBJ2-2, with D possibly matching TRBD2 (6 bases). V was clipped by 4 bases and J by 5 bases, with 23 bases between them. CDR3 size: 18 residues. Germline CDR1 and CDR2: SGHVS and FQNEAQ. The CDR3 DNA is TGTGCCAGCAGCTCGCTTTGGGACTTCTCGCTGGGGACCGGGGAGCTGTTTTTT. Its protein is CASSSLWDFSLGTGELFF.

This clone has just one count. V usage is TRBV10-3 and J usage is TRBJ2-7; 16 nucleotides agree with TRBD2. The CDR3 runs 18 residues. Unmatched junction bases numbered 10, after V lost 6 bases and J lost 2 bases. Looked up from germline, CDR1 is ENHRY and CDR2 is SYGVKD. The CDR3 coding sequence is TGTGCCATCAGCTTATCCGGGACTAGCGGGGGGGTAGCCTACGAGCAGTACTTC. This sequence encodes CAISLSGTSGGVAYEQYF.

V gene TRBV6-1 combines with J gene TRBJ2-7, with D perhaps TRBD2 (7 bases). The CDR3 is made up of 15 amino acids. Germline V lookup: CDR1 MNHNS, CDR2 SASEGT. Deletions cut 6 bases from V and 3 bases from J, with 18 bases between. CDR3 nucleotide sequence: TGTGCCAGCAGAGGGGGGGGGAGGACGTTCTACGAGCAGTACTTC. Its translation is CASRGGGRTFYEQYF.